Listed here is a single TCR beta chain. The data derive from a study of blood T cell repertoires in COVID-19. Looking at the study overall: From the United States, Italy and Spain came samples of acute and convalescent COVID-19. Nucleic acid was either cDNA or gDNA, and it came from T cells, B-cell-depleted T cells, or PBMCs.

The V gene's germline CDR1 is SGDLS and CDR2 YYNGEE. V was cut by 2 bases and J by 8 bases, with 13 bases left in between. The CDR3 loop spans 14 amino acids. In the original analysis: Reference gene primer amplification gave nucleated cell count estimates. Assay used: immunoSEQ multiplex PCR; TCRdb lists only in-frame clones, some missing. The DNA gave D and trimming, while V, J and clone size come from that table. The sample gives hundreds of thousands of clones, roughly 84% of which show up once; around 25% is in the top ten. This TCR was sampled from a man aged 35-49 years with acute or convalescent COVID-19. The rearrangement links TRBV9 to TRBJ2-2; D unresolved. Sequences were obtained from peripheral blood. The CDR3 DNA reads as TGTGCCAGCAGCGTTGGGCCGGCAGCAGGGGAGCTGTTTTTT. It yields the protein CASSVGPAAGELFF.